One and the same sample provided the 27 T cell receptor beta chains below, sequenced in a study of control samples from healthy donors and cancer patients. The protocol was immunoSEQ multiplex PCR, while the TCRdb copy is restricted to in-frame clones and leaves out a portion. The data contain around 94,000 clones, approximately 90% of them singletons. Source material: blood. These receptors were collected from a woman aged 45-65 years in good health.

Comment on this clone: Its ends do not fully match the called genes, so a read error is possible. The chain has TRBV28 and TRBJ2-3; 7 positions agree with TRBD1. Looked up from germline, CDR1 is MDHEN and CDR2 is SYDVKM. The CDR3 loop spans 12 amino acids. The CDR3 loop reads CASSTRTGPGDF. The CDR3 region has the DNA TGTGCCAGCAGTACCCGGACAGGACCTGGGGATTTT.

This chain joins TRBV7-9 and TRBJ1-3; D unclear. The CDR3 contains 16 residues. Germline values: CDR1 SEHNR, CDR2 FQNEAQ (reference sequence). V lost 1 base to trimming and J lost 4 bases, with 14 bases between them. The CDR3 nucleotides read TGTGCCAGCAGCTTAGTTACCCGGAACAGCGGAAACACCATATATTTT. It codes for CASSLVTRNSGNTIYF. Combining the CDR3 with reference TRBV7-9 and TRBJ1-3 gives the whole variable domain DTGVSQNPRHKITKRGQNVTFRCDPISEHNRLYWYRQTLGQGPEFLTYFQNEAQLEKSRLLSDRFSAERPKGSFSTLEIQRTEQGDSAMYLCASSLVTRNSGNTIYFGEGSWLTVV.

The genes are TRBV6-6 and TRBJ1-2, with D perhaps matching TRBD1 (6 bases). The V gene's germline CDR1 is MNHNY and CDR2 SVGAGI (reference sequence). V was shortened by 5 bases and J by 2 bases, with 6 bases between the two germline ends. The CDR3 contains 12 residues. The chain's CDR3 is CASSDRNYGYTF. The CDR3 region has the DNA TGTGCCAGCAGTGACAGGAACTATGGCTACACCTTC.

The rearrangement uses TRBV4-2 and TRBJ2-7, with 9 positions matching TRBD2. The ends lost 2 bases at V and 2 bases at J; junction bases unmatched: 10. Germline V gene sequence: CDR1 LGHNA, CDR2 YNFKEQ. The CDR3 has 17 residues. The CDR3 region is CASSQQVSSGRPYEQYF. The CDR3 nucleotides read TGTGCCAGCAGCCAACAGGTCTCGAGCGGGAGGCCCTACGAGCAGTACTTC.

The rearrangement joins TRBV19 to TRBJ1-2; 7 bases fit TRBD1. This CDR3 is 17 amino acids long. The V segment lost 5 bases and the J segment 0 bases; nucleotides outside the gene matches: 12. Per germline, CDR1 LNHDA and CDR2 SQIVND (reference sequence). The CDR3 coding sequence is TGTGCCAGTAGTCCCTCGACAGGGACTACACCTAACTATGGCTACACCTTC. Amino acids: CASSPSTGTTPNYGYTF.

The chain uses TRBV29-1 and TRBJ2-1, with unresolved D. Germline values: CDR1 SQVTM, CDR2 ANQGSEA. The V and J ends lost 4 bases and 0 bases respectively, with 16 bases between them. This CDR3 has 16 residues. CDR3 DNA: TGCAGCGTTGCTCCTCCTGAATCATACTCCTACAATGAGCAGTTCTTC. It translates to CSVAPPESYSYNEQFF.

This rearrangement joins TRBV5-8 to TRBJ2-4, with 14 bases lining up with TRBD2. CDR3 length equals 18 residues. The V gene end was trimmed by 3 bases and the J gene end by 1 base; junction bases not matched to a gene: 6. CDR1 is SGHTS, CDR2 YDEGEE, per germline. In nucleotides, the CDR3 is TGTGCCAGCAGCTCGGGACTAGCGGGAGAGGAGGCCAAAAACATTCAGTACTTC. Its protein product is CASSSGLAGEEAKNIQYF. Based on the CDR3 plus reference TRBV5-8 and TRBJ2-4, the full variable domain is EAGVTQSPTHLIKTRGQQATLRCSPISGHTSVYWYQQALGLGLQFLLWYDEGEERNRGNFPPRFSGRQFPNYSSELNVNALELEDSALYLCASSSGLAGEEAKNIQYFGAGTRLSVL.

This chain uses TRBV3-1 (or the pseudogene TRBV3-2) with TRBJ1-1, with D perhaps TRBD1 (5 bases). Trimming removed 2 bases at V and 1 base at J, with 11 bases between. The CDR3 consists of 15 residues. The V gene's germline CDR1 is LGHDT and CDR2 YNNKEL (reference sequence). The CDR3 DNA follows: TGTGCCAGCAGCCAATCCGGGGGGAGGAACACTGAAGCTTTCTTT. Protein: CASSQSGGRNTEAFF.

The CDR3 sequence is CASSQGSNRDYTGELFF. The DNA for the CDR3 is TGCGCCAGCAGCCAAGGATCAAACAGGGACTACACCGGGGAGCTGTTTTTT. The rearrangement joins TRBV4-1 to TRBJ2-2; either TRBD1 or TRBD2 may fit D (6 bases each). Per germline, CDR1 MGHRA and CDR2 YSYEKL. Trimming pared 1 base from V and 3 bases from J, leaving 15 bases between. The CDR3 contains 17 residues.

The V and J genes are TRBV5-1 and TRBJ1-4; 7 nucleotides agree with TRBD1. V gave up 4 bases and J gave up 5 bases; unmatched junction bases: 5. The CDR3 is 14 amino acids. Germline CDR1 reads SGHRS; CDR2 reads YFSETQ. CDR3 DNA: TGCGCCAGCAGCCAAGAGACAGGGAATGAAAAACTGTTTTTT. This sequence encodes CASSQETGNEKLFF.

The CDR3 loop reads CASNGQSSQPQHF. CDR3 nucleotides: TGTGCCAGCAACGGACAGTCGTCTCAGCCCCAGCATTTT. This chain links TRBV2 with TRBJ1-5; maybe TRBD1 (6 bases). V was trimmed by 7 bases and J by 6 bases, leaving 13 bases between them. This CDR3 has 13 residues. Germline-derived CDR1 and CDR2 are SNHLY and FYNNEI.

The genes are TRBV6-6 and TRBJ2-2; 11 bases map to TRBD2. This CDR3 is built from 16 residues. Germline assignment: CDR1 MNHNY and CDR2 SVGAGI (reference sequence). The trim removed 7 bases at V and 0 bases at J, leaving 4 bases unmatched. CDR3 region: CASTLAGGANTGELFF. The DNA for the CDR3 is TGTGCCAGCACCCTAGCGGGGGGCGCGAACACCGGGGAGCTGTTTTTT.

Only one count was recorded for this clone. The CDR3 region has the DNA TGTGCCAGTAGTATCGCAGGGGGGAACTATGGCTACACCTTC. It codes for CASSIAGGNYGYTF. The chain has TRBV19 and TRBJ1-2, with 7 bases matching TRBD1. This CDR3 is 14 amino acids long. The V segment lost 3 bases and the J segment 2 bases; nucleotides outside the gene matches: 3. Germline CDR1 reads LNHDA; CDR2 reads SQIVND (reference sequence).

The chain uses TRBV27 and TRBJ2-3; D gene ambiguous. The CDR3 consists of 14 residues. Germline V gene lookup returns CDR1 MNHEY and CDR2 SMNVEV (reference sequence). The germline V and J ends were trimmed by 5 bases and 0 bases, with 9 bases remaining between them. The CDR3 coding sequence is TGTGCCAGCAGTCCCGGCGCCAGCACAGATACGCAGTATTTT. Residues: CASSPGASTDTQYF.

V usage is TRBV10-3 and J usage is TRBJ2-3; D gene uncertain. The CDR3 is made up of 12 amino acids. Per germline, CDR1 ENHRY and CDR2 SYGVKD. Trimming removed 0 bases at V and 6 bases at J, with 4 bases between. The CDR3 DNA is TGTGCCATCAGTGAGTCCGGGGATACGCAGTATTTT. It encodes CAISESGDTQYF.

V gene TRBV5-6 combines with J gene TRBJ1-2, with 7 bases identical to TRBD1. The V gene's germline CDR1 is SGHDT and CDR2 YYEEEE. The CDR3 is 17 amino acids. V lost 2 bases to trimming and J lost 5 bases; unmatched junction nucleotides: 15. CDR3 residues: CASSLLGPGTVEYGYTF. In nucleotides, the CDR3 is TGTGCCAGCAGCTTACTGGGTCCTGGGACAGTCGAATATGGCTACACCTTC.

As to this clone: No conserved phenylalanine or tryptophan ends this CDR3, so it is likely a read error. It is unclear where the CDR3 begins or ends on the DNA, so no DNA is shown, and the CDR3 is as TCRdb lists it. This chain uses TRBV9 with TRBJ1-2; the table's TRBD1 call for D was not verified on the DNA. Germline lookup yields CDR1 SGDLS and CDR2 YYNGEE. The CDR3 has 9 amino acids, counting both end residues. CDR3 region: CASSERDRS.

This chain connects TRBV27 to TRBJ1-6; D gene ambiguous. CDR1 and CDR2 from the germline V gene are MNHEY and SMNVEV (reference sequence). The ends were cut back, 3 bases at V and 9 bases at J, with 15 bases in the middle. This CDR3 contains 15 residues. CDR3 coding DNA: TGTGCCAGCAGTTTTAATCCAGCCTGGGGTTCACCCCTCCACTTT. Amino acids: CASSFNPAWGSPLHF.

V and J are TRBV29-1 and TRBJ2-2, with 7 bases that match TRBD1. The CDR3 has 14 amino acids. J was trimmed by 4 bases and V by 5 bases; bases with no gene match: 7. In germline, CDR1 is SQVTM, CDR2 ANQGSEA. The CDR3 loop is CSVTGAVPTGELFF. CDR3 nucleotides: TGCAGCGTTACAGGGGCGGTACCCACCGGGGAGCTGTTTTTT.

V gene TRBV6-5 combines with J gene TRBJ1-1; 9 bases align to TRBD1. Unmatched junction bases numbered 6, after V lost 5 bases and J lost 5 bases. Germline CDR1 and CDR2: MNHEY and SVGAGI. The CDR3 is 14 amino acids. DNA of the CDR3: TGTGCCAGCAGTCGACAGGGGGAAAGTACTGAAGCTTTCTTT. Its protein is CASSRQGESTEAFF.

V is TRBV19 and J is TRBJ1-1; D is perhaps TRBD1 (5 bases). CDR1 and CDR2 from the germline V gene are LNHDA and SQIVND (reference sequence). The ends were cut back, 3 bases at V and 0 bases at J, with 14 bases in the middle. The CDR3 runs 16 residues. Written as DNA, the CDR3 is TGTGCCAGTAGTATCAGTTCGGGGACCGTGAACACTGAAGCTTTCTTT. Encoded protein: CASSISSGTVNTEAFF.

CDR3 sequence reads: CASSPPVDTNYGYTF. The DNA for the CDR3 is TGTGCCAGCTCACCACCGGTTGACACCAACTATGGCTACACCTTC. V and J are TRBV18 and TRBJ1-2; D unresolved. CDR1 and CDR2 (germline): KGHSH, LQKENI. CDR3 length: 15 residues. Trimming removed 0 bases at V and 2 bases at J, with 10 bases between.

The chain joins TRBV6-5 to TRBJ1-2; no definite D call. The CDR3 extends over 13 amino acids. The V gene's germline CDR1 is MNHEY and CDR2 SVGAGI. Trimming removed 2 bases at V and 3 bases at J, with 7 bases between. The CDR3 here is CASSYGGYYGYTF. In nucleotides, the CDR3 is TGTGCCAGCAGTTACGGCGGTTACTATGGCTACACCTTC.

The CDR3 is CASSPAGVRGQPQHF. For the CDR3, the DNA is TGTGCCAGCAGTCCCGCAGGGGTAAGAGGCCAGCCCCAGCATTTT. J is TRBJ1-5 and V is TRBV6-5, with a possible D match to TRBD1 (6 bases). Germline values: CDR1 MNHEY, CDR2 SVGAGI. The CDR3 has 15 residues. Deletions cut 5 bases from V and 7 bases from J, with 18 bases between.

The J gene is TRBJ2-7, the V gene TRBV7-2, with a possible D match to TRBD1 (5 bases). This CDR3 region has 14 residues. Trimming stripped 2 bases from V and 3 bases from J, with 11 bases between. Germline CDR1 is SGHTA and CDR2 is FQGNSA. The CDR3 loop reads CASSLMKGDYEQYF. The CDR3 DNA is TGTGCCAGCAGCTTAATGAAAGGGGACTACGAGCAGTACTTC.

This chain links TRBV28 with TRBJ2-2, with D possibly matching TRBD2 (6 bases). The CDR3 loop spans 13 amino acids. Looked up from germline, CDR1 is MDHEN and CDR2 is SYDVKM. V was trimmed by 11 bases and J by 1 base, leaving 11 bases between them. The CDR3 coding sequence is TGTGCCGCGGGGAACCTGAACACCGGGGAGCTGTTTTTT. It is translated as CAAGNLNTGELFF.

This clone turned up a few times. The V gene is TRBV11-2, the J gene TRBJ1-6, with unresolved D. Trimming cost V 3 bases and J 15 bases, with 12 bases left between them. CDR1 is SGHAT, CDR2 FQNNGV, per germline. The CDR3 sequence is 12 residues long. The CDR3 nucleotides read TGTGCCAGCAGCTTTCGGGATTCTGTCCTCCACTTT. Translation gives CASSFRDSVLHF. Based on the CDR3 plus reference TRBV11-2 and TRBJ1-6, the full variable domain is EAGVAQSPRYKIIEKRQSVAFWCNPISGHATLYWYQQILGQGPKLLIQFQNNGVVDDSQLPKDRFSAERLKGVDSTLKIQPAKLEDSAVYLCASSFRDSVLHFGNGTRLTVT.